The T cell receptor beta chain under discussion was sequenced for a study of somatic mutations in cytotoxic T cells in rheumatoid arthritis. Sequencing used immunoSEQ multiplex PCR; TCRdb keeps in-frame clones, though not all of them. The sample has fewer than 40,000 clones, approximately 78% seen once. This CDR3 has 18 amino acids. V trimming: 3 bases; J trimming: 0 bases; junction bases outside the gene matches: 6. In germline, CDR1 is SGHTA, CDR2 FQGTGA. CD4+ cells and CD8+ cells were each obtained through positive magnetic bead selection, and their purity was assessed by flow cytometry. The chain links TRBV7-3 to TRBJ2-3; 13 bases map to TRBD2. Input material: CD8+ T cells sorted from blood. The receptor was isolated from an adult with rheumatoid arthritis. Written as DNA, the CDR3 is TGTGCCAGCAGCTTCCCCGGGACTAGCGGGACCAGCACAGATACGCAGTATTTT. Translating gives CASSFPGTSGTSTDTQYF.